One sample yielded the 10 T cell receptor beta chains listed below, sequenced in a study of early T cells in non-severe SARS-CoV-2 infection (dated by TCRdb to 2020 to 2022). Library construction relied on 5' RACE. Sequencing used a NextSeq 500. TCRdb passed the public sequencing reads through fastp at Q25 and MiXCR, retaining productive beta sequences. Rows are unified per CDR3 protein, each entry keeping the most common DNA and genes. The sample records around 46,000 distinct CDR3 sequences, roughly 5.7% of which are singletons. The ten largest clones represent under 5.5% of the sample. Material: whole blood, obtained at baseline. Source of these receptors: an adult who was a healthcare worker with PCR-confirmed SARS-CoV-2 infection or an uninfected control (not recorded which).

This clonotype was detected many times. V and J are TRBV7-9 and TRBJ1-1; 7 positions agree with TRBD1. J was trimmed by 5 bases and V by 4 bases; bases with no gene match: 4. The CDR3 totals 13 residues. The germline CDR1 and CDR2 sequences are SEHNR and FQNEAQ (reference sequence). CDR3 protein: CASSSGGTTEAFF. In nucleotides, the CDR3 is TGTGCCAGCAGCTCAGGGGGGACAACTGAAGCTTTCTTT.

This clonotype was seen many times. The rearrangement joins TRBV4-2 to TRBJ1-5; maybe TRBD1 (5 bases). The CDR3 has 16 residues. The ends were cut back, 1 base at V and 7 bases at J, with 17 bases in the middle. The V gene's germline CDR1 is LGHNA and CDR2 YNFKEQ. The CDR3 reads CASSQGETDGDQPQHF. The CDR3, as DNA: TGTGCCAGCAGCCAAGGTGAGACAGATGGGGACCAGCCCCAGCATTTT.

This clonotype came up a few times. Here the CDR3 reads CALGGYLNTGELFF. In nucleotides, the CDR3 is TGTGCCCTCGGGGGCTATCTGAACACCGGGGAGCTGTTTTTT. The chain links TRBV12-3 or TRBV12-4 to TRBJ2-2; D may correspond to TRBD1 or TRBD2 (6 bases each). Trimming shortened V by 11 bases and J by 1 base, and 14 bases separated the two germline ends. The CDR3 loop spans 14 amino acids.

This clonotype was found many times. The chain joins TRBV3-1 to TRBJ1-2; D gene uncertain. Trimming pared 1 base from V and 8 bases from J, leaving 20 bases between. Germline V gene lookup returns CDR1 LGHDT and CDR2 YNNKEL (reference sequence). This CDR3 is built from 16 residues. CDR3 bases: TGTGCCAGCAGCCAAGTCTCAGGCTCTACCCACGGAGGCTACACCTTC. Encoded protein: CASSQVSGSTHGGYTF.

This clonotype was observed a handful of times. This chain joins TRBV7-9 and TRBJ1-1; no clear D gene. Germline assignment: CDR1 SEHNR and CDR2 FQNEAQ (reference sequence). The CDR3 length is 13 residues. The V and J ends lost 5 bases and 0 bases respectively, with 7 bases between them. CDR3 DNA: TGTGCCAGCAGCATCTTCGTGAACACTGAAGCTTTCTTT. It encodes CASSIFVNTEAFF.

This clonotype came up a few times. The chain's CDR3 is CASSEAGLAWEKLFF. CDR3 DNA sequence: TGTGCCAGCAGTGAAGCGGGACTAGCGTGGGAAAAACTGTTTTTT. The rearrangement links TRBV6-1 to TRBJ1-4, with TRBD1 as a possible D gene (5 bases). The CDR3 extends over 15 amino acids. Trimming took 0 bases from V and 8 from J, leaving 13 bases between them. CDR1 is MNHNS and CDR2 is SASEGT in the germline V gene.

This chain connects TRBV7-2 to TRBJ2-1; possibly TRBD2 for D (6 bases). Germline V lookup: CDR1 SGHTA, CDR2 FQGNSA. The CDR3 loop spans 16 amino acids. Trimming took 1 base from V and 1 from J, leaving 11 bases between them. CDR3 bases: TGTGCCAGCAGCTTAGGTGGCGGGATTTCCTACAATGAGCAGTTCTTC. Its protein is CASSLGGGISYNEQFF. Combining the CDR3 with reference TRBV7-2 and TRBJ2-1 gives the whole variable domain GAGVSQSPSNKVTEKGKDVELRCDPISGHTALYWYRQSLGQGLEFLIYFQGNSAPDKSGLPSDRFSAERTGGSVSTLTIQRTQQEDSAVYLCASSLGGGISYNEQFFGPGTRLTVL.

A remark on this clonotype: A read error may account for a junction end that differs from germline. The V gene is TRBV12-3 or TRBV12-4, the J gene TRBJ2-5, with 8 bases matching TRBD1. The CDR3 has 14 amino acids. The CDR3 coding sequence is TGTGCCAGCAGTTTCCAGGGGGCGCAAGAGACCCATTACTTC. Residues: CASSFQGAQETHYF.

This clonotype was seen repeatedly, ten times or more. The gene calls are TRBV20-1 and TRBJ2-5; the match to TRBD2 covers 10 bases. Germline lookup yields CDR1 DFQATT and CDR2 SNEGSKA (reference sequence). V dropped 3 bases and J dropped 4; count of bases not matched to a gene: 8. This CDR3 has 15 amino acids. The CDR3: CSASIILAGVETQYF. The DNA for the CDR3 is TGCAGTGCTAGTATCATTCTAGCGGGAGTAGAGACCCAGTACTTC.

This clonotype has only a few counts. The chain joins TRBV7-8 to TRBJ2-1; D remains unclear. The CDR3 has 12 residues. V lost 7 bases and J lost 6, with 10 bases in between. Germline V gene lookup returns CDR1 SGHVS and CDR2 FQNEAQ. The CDR3 is CASTLEPNEQFF. The CDR3 region has the DNA TGTGCCAGCACTCTCGAGCCCAATGAGCAGTTCTTC.